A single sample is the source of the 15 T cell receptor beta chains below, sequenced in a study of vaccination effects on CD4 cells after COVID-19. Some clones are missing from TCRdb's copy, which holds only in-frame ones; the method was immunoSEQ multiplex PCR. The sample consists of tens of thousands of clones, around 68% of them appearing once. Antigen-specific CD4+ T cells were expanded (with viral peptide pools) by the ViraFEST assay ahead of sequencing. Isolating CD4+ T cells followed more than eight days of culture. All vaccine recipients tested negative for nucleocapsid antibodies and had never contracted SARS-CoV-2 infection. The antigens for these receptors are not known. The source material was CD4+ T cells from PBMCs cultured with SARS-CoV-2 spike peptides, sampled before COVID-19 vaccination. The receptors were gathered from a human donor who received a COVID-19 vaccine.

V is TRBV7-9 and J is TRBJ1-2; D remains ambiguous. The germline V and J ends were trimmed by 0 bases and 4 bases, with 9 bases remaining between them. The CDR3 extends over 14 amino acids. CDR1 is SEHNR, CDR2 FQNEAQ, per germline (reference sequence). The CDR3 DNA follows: TGTGCCAGCAGCTTAGCGCTGGGAGGCTATGGCTACACCTTC. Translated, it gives CASSLALGGYGYTF.

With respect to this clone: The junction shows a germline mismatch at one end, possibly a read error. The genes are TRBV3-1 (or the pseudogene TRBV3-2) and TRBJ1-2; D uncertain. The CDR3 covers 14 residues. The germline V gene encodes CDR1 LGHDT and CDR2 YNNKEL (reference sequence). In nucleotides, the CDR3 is TGTGCCAGCAGGCAAGACCGACTCTCTGCTGGCTACACCTTC. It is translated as CASRQDRLSAGYTF.

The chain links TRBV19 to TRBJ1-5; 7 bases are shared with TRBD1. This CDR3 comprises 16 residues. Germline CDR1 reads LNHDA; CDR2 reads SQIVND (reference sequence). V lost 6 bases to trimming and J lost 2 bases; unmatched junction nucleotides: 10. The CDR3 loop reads CASRATGDFGNQPQHF. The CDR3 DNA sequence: TGTGCCAGTAGGGCTACAGGGGATTTTGGCAATCAGCCCCAGCATTTT. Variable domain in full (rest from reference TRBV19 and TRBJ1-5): DGGITQSPKYLFRKEGQNVTLSCEQNLNHDAMYWYRQDPGQGLRLIYYSQIVNDFQKGDIAEGYSVSREKKESFPLTVTSAQKNPTAFYLCASRATGDFGNQPQHFGDGTRLSIL.

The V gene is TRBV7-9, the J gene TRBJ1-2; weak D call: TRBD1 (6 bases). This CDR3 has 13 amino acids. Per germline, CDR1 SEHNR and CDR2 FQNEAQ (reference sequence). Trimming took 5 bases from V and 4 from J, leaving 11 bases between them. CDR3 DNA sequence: TGTGCCAGCAGCCGGGACACCCTCTATGGCTACACCTTC. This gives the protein CASSRDTLYGYTF.

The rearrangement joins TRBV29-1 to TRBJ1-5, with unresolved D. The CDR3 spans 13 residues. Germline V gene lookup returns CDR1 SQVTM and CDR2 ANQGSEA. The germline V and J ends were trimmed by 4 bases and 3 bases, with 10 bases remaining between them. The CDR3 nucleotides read TGCAGCGTTGCAACGGACGCCAATCAGCCCCAGCATTTT. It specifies CSVATDANQPQHF.

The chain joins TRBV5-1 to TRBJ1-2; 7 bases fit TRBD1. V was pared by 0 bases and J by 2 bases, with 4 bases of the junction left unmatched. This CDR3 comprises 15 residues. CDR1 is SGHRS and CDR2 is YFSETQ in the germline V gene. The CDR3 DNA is TGCGCCAGCAGCTTGGCCAGGGGGGGAAACTATGGCTACACCTTC. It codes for CASSLARGGNYGYTF. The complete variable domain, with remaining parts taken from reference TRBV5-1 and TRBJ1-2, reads KAGVTQTPRYLIKTRGQQVTLSCSPISGHRSVSWYQQTPGQGLQFLFEYFSETQRNKGNFPGRFSGRQFSNSRSEMNVSTLELGDSALYLCASSLARGGNYGYTFGSGTRLTVV.

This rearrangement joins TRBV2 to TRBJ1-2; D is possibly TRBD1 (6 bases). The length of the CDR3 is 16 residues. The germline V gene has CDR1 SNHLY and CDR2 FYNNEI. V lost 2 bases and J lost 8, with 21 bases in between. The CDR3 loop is CASSELLPGAQGGYTF. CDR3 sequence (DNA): TGTGCCAGCAGTGAACTACTTCCGGGGGCTCAAGGGGGCTACACCTTC.

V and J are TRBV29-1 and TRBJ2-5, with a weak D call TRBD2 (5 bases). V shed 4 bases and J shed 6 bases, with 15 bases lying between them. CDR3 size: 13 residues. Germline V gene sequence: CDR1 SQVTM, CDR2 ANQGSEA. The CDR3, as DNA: TGCAGCGTTGTCCTCGGAGGTCCGCAGACCCAGTACTTC. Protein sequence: CSVVLGGPQTQYF.

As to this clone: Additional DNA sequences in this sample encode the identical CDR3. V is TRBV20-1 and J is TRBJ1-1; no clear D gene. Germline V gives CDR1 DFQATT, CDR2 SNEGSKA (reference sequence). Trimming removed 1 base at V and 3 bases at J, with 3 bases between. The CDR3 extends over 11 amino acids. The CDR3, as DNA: TGCAGTGCTAGAGGGGACACTGAAGCTTTCTTT. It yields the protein CSARGDTEAFF.

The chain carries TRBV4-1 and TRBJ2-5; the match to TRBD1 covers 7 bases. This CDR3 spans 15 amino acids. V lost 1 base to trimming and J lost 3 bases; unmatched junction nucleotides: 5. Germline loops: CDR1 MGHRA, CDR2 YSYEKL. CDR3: CASSQVTDRKETQYF. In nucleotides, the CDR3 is TGCGCCAGCAGCCAAGTTACGGACAGGAAAGAGACCCAGTACTTC.

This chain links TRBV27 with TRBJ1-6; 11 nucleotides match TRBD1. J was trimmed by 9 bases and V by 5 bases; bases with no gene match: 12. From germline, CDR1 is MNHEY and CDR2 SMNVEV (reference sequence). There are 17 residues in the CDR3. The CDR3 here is CASSRRPDRGQGSPLHF. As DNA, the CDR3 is TGTGCCAGCAGTAGAAGACCGGACAGGGGGCAGGGTTCACCCCTCCACTTT.

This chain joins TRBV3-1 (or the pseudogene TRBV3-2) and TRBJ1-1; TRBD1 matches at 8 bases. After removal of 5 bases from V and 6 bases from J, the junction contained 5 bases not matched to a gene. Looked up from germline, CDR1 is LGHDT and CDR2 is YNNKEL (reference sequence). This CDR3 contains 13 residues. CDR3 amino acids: CASSKQGGAEAFF. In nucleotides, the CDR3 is TGTGCCAGCAGCAAACAGGGGGGGGCTGAAGCTTTCTTT.

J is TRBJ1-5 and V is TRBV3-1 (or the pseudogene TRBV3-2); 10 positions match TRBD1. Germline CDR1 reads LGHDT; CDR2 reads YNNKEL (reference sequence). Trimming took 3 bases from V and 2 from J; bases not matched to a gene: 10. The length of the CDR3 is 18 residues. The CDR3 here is CASSHGTGVWSGNQPQHF. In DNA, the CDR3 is TGTGCCAGCAGCCATGGGACAGGGGTTTGGTCGGGCAATCAGCCCCAGCATTTT.

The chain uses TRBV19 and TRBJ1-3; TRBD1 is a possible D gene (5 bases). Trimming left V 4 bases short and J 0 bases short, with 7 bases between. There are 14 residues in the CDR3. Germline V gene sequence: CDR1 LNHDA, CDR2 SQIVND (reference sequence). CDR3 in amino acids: CASSSGGSGNTIYF. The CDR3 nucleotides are TGTGCCAGTAGTAGCGGGGGCTCTGGAAACACCATATATTTT.

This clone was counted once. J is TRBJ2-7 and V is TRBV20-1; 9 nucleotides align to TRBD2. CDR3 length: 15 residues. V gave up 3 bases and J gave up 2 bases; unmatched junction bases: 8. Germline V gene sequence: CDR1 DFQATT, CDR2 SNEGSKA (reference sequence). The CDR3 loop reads CSASRRAGGPYEQYF. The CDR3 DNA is TGCAGTGCTAGTCGTAGGGCGGGGGGGCCCTACGAGCAGTACTTC.